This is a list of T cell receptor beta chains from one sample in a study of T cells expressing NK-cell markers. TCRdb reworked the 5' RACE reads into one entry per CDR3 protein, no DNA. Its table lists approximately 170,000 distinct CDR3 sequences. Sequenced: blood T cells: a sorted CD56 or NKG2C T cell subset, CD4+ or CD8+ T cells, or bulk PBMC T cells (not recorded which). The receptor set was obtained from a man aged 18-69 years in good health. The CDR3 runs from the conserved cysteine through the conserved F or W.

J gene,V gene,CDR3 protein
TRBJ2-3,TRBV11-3,CASSYTPSDRYTDTQYF
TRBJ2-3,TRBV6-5,CASSSDRGASDTQYF
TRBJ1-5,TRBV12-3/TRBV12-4,CASSQGQGGQPQHF
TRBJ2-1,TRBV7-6,CASSLSLRYLDSYNEQFF
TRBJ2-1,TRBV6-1,CASSTTSGGHEQFF
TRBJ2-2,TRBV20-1,CSARGRQETNTGELFF
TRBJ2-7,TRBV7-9,CASSSPPAVYEQYF
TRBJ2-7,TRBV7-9,CASGDRDNEQYF
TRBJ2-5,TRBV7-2,CASSSRTTNRGGETQYF
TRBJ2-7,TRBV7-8,CASSNWDRLYEQYF
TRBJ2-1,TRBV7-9,CASSLGDSKTNEQFF
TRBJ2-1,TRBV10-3,CAISDYNEQFF
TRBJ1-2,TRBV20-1,CSARNRDSYGYTF
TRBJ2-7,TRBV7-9,CASSPAGRGEEQYF
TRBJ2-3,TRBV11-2,CATSLGGGLLDTQYF
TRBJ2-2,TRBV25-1,CASSDRGLAGTGELFF